Listed below are T cell receptor beta chains from one sample, sequenced in a study of blood T cell repertoires in COVID-19. Measured with immunoSEQ multiplex PCR; TCRdb has only the in-frame clones, and not every one. The repertoire has under 250,000 clones, approximately 92% of them found once; the top ten carry 3% to 4%. The sequencing sample was made of PBMCs or T cells enriched from blood (not recorded which). These receptors were obtained from a woman aged 18-30 years in a cohort exposed to, infected with or recovered from COVID-19 (not recorded which). Both conserved end residues are part of each CDR3. A D gene is named only where the DNA matches it firmly. Where a row states a size, it is once, few, many or the class of an expanded clone; other rows omit it.

v_call	d_call	j_call	clone_size	cdr3_nt	cdr3_aa
TRBV5-1	.	TRBJ1-6	.	TGCGCCAGCAGCTTGGTGTTCGGGGAGGATTCACCCCTCCACTTT	CASSLVFGEDSPLHF
TRBV4-1	.	TRBJ1-1	.	TGCGCCAGCAGCCAAGTGGGACACCTGAACACTGAAGCTTTCTTT	CASSQVGHLNTEAFF
TRBV5-1	TRBD2	TRBJ2-5	.	TGCGCCAGCAGCCCGACTAGCCCACTAGAGACCCAGTACTTC	CASSPTSPLETQYF
TRBV9	.	TRBJ2-7	.	TGTGCCAGCAGCGTAGACCGACTCTCCTACGAGCAGTACTTC	CASSVDRLSYEQYF
TRBV24-1	TRBD1	TRBJ2-5	.	TGTGCCACCAGTGACCCCACCCAGCGGACAGGGGGCAGAGAGACCCAGTACTTC	CATSDPTQRTGGRETQYF
TRBV6-1	TRBD1	TRBJ1-5	.	TGTGCCAGCAGTGGGGGACAGGGGGCGAGGAATCAGCCCCAGCATTTT	CASSGGQGARNQPQHF
TRBV11-1	.	TRBJ2-1	.	TGTGCCAGCAGCTTAGCGGGGCCCAATGAGCAGTTCTTC	CASSLAGPNEQFF
TRBV24-1	TRBD1	TRBJ1-3	.	TGTGCCACCGACCACAGGGGGCTGCTTTCTGGAAACACCATATATTTT	CATDHRGLLSGNTIYF
TRBV27	TRBD1	TRBJ1-2	.	TGTGCCAGCAGTTCCGACAGGGGGATCTACTATGGCTACACCTTC	CASSSDRGIYYGYTF
TRBV6-5	.	TRBJ1-5	.	TGTGCCAGCAGTTCCCCCCATAGCAATCAGCCCCAGCATTTT	CASSSPHSNQPQHF
TRBV13	.	TRBJ1-1	.	TGTGCCAGCAGCTTAGGCGCGGGCACTGAAGCTTTCTTT	CASSLGAGTEAFF
TRBV6-1	.	TRBJ1-4	.	TGTGCCAGCAGTGATTTAGGGGGGGCTGAAAAACTGTTTTTT	CASSDLGGAEKLFF
TRBV7-9	.	TRBJ1-1	once	TGTGCCAGCAGGGCGGTTGTCAACACTGAAGCTTTCTTT	CASRAVVNTEAFF
TRBV5-8	TRBD1	TRBJ1-2	.	TGTGCCAGCAGAACGACAGGGGGCGACTATGGCTACACCTTC	CASRTTGGDYGYTF
TRBV5-1	.	TRBJ1-6	few	TGCGCCAGCAGCCCGGACAGCCTTAATTCACCCCTCCACTTT	CASSPDSLNSPLHF
TRBV5-1	.	TRBJ1-4	.	TGCGCCAGCAGCCAAGGACTCGCGCTAGGGGAAAAACTGTTTTTT	CASSQGLALGEKLFF
TRBV7-8	.	TRBJ2-1	.	TGTGCCAGCAGCTGGACAGAATACAATGAGCAGTTCTTC	CASSWTEYNEQFF
TRBV6-2/TRBV6-3	TRBD1	TRBJ1-2	.	TGTGCCAGCAGTTCTCGGGGGACAGGTATCTATGGCTACACCTTC	CASSSRGTGIYGYTF
TRBV6-6	TRBD1	TRBJ1-5	.	TGTGCCAGCAGGGGGACAGGGGGCTTGCCCCAGCATTTT	CASRGTGGLPQHF
TRBV18	.	TRBJ1-1	.	TGTGCCAGCTCACCGGACACAGCGATCTTTAGGGACACTGAAGCTTTCTTT	CASSPDTAIFRDTEAFF